Listed below are T cell receptor beta chains from one sample, sequenced in a study of glioma-infiltrating T cells. Using its own MiXCR run on the multiplex PCR reads, TCRdb lists one record per CDR3 protein. This sample has more than 350,000 distinct CDR3 sequences, with 35% to 45% found just once. The sequencing sample was made of glioma tissue, nonneoplastic brain tissue, or PBMCs (not recorded which). The receptors originated from a human donor with low-grade glioma or glioblastoma, undergoing nonglioma brain surgery, or in good health (not recorded which). Both conserved end residues are part of each CDR3. Fields, in order: CDR3 protein, CDR3 DNA, clone size, V gene, J gene, CDR3 length, D gene. The D gene is left open where the match is weak. A row's size may be missing; if present it is once, few, many or a size class.

CASSLDRATGELFF	TGTGCCAGCAGTTTAGACAGGGCCACCGGGGAGCTGTTTTTT	few	TRBV12-3/TRBV12-4	TRBJ2-2	14	.
CSARDRRAGEEKLFF	TGCAGTGCTAGAGACAGGCGGGCAGGGGAGGAAAAACTGTTTTTT	.	TRBV20-1	TRBJ1-4	15	.
CASSYQRGSVYNEQFF	TGTGCCAGCAGCTACCAGAGGGGATCAGTTTACAATGAGCAGTTCTTC	many	TRBV6-1	TRBJ2-1	16	.
CSARGGVGVSYNEQFF	TGCAGTGCTAGAGGGGGGGTTGGGGTCTCCTACAATGAGCAGTTCTTC	.	TRBV20-1	TRBJ2-1	16	.
CASGLQGSYNEQFF	TGTGCCAGCGGCTTACAGGGGTCCTACAATGAGCAGTTCTTC	.	TRBV12-3/TRBV12-4	TRBJ2-1	14	TRBD1
CASSLPDGLAETHEQYF	TGTGCCAGCAGTTTACCCGACGGGCTAGCGGAGACCCACGAGCAGTACTTC	.	TRBV6-5	TRBJ2-7	17	TRBD2
CASSYLRIAGVMSQYF	TGTGCCAGCAGTTACTTGAGGATAGCGGGAGTGATGTCGCAGTATTTT	many	TRBV6-2/TRBV6-3	TRBJ2-3	16	TRBD2
CSYPTGGNPEAFF	TGCAGTTATCCGACAGGGGGGAATCCTGAAGCTTTCTTT	few	TRBV20-1	TRBJ1-1	13	TRBD1
CSARDSQGSETQYF	TGCAGTGCTAGAGATTCACAGGGGTCAGAGACCCAGTACTTC	few	TRBV20-1	TRBJ2-5	14	TRBD1
CDSSGPGQGYQPQHF	TGTGACAGCAGCGGTCCGGGACAGGGCTATCAGCCCCAGCATTTT	.	TRBV11-1	TRBJ1-5	15	TRBD1
CASSLDGNAEAFF	TGTGCCAGCAGCCTGGACGGGAACGCTGAAGCTTTCTTT	.	TRBV6-2/TRBV6-3	TRBJ1-1	13	.
CASSTPDTFSYEQYF	TGCGCCAGCAGCACCCCGGACACCTTCTCCTACGAGCAGTACTTC	.	TRBV5-1	TRBJ2-7	15	.
CSVEGAASGRAPNEQFF	TGCAGCGTTGAAGGCGCCGCTAGCGGGAGGGCCCCCAATGAGCAGTTCTTC	.	TRBV29-1	TRBJ2-1	17	TRBD2
CSARDGTGFYEQYF	TGCAGTGCTAGAGATGGGACAGGGTTCTACGAGCAGTACTTC	many	TRBV20-1	TRBJ2-7	14	TRBD1
CAWSDRGGYTF	TGTGCCTGGAGTGACAGGGGTGGCTACACCTTC	once	TRBV30	TRBJ1-2	11	TRBD1
CAIRGTSGLNSYNEQFF	TGTGCCATCAGGGGGACTAGCGGCCTTAATTCCTACAATGAGCAGTTCTTC	.	TRBV10-3	TRBJ2-1	17	TRBD2
CASSALVAGGMETQYF	TGTGCCAGCAGCGCGCTTGTAGCGGGAGGTATGGAGACCCAGTACTTC	.	TRBV9	TRBJ2-5	16	TRBD2
CASSLAGQATEAFF	TGTGCCAGCAGCTTAGCGGGACAGGCCACTGAAGCTTTCTTT	.	TRBV7-9	TRBJ1-1	14	TRBD1
CASSFRRGKSTEAFF	TGTGCCAGCAGTTTCCGGCGGGGGAAGTCCACTGAAGCTTTCTTT	many	TRBV27	TRBJ1-1	15	.
CASSSILDEQYF	TGTGCCAGCAGTTCAATTTTGGACGAGCAGTACTTC	few	TRBV27	TRBJ2-7	12	.
CSVVGPNTEAFF	TGCAGCGTTGTTGGACCGAACACTGAAGCTTTCTTT	.	TRBV29-1	TRBJ1-1	12	.
CASSQSQGFQPQHF	TGTGCCAGCAGCCAAAGCCAGGGCTTTCAGCCCCAGCATTTT	few	TRBV14	TRBJ1-5	14	.
CASSGWTGGQDEQYF	TGTGCCAGCAGCGGATGGACAGGGGGCCAGGACGAGCAGTACTTC	.	TRBV7-6	TRBJ2-7	15	TRBD1
CASSPDPAVNYGYTF	TGTGCCAGCTCACCGGATCCTGCAGTTAACTATGGCTACACCTTC	.	TRBV18	TRBJ1-2	15	.
CASSEDSPTLGKLFF	TGTGCCAGCAGCGAGGACAGTCCGACCCTCGGAAAACTGTTTTTT	.	TRBV7-6	TRBJ1-4	15	.
CSAWTSGIDTQYF	TGCAGTGCGTGGACTAGCGGGATAGATACGCAGTATTTT	many	TRBV20-1	TRBJ2-3	13	TRBD2
CAISAWGVGTEAFF	TGTGCCATCAGTGCGTGGGGAGTGGGCACTGAAGCTTTCTTT	.	TRBV10-3	TRBJ1-1	14	.
CASSLGRARSDEQFF	TGTGCCAGCAGTTTGGGCAGGGCCAGATCGGATGAGCAGTTCTTC	few	TRBV6-4	TRBJ2-1	15	.
CASSAGLGIGAGQGTYEQYF	TGTGCCAGCAGCGCTGGGCTGGGAATTGGTGCGGGACAGGGCACCTACGAGCAGTACTTC	once	TRBV12-3/TRBV12-4	TRBJ2-7	20	TRBD1
CASSTPGQGARGGELFF	TGTGCCAGCAGCACCCCGGGACAGGGAGCTCGTGGCGGGGAGCTGTTTTTT	.	TRBV7-6	TRBJ2-2	17	TRBD1
CASSFGVFYSYTF	TGTGCCAGCAGTTTCGGCGTCTTCTATAGCTACACCTTC	.	TRBV28	TRBJ1-2	13	.
CASSLGIIRPYEQYF	TGTGCCAGCAGTTTAGGTATAATTAGGCCTTACGAGCAGTACTTC	few	TRBV28	TRBJ2-7	15	.
CASSGGRTDTQYF	TGTGCCAGCAGCGGCGGGAGAACAGATACGCAGTATTTT	few	TRBV2	TRBJ2-3	13	TRBD2
CASSSWTGGDTEAFF	TGTGCCAGTAGTTCCTGGACAGGGGGGGACACTGAAGCTTTCTTT	.	TRBV19	TRBJ1-1	15	TRBD1
CASRPNIASNQPQHF	TGTGCCAGCAGGCCCAATATAGCTAGCAATCAGCCCCAGCATTTT	many	TRBV12-3/TRBV12-4	TRBJ1-5	15	.
CASSQAHGNQPQHF	TGCGCCAGCAGCCAAGCGCATGGCAATCAGCCCCAGCATTTT	many	TRBV4-3	TRBJ1-5	14	.
CSVLSSGETQYF	TGCAGCGTCCTAAGCTCAGGGGAGACCCAGTACTTC	.	TRBV29-1	TRBJ2-5	12	.
CASSLRGGRDQPKHF	TGTGCCAGCAGCCTTAGAGGGGGTCGTGATCAGCCCAAGCATTTT	.	TRBV27	TRBJ1-5	15	.
CGVTGTGGEKLFF	TGCGGTGTTACCGGGACAGGGGGCGAAAAACTGTTTTTT	.	TRBV20-1	TRBJ1-4	13	TRBD1
CSARVIGPGYTF	TGCAGTGCTAGAGTGATAGGGCCTGGCTACACCTTC	.	TRBV20-1	TRBJ1-2	12	.
CSASPPPLWGTYNEQFF	TGCAGTGCTAGCCCCCCCCCTTTGTGGGGGACCTACAATGAGCAGTTCTTC	.	TRBV20-1	TRBJ2-1	17	.
CASSLTYLETQYF	TGTGCCAGCAGTTTAACCTATTTGGAGACCCAGTACTTC	many	TRBV28	TRBJ2-5	13	.
CASSQNPPAKLFF	TGCGCCAGCAGCCAGAACCCTCCGGCAAAACTGTTTTTT	.	TRBV4-1	TRBJ1-4	13	.
CASSQEGHFYNEQFF	TGTGCCAGCAGCCAAGAGGGGCACTTTTACAATGAGCAGTTCTTC	.	TRBV4-2	TRBJ2-1	15	.
CSAMEGNQPQHF	TGCAGTGCTATGGAGGGGAATCAGCCCCAGCATTTT	many	TRBV20-1	TRBJ1-5	12	.
CASSRDRGGPYEQYF	TGTGCCAGCAGCCGTGACAGGGGGGGCCCCTACGAGCAGTACTTC	many	TRBV7-2	TRBJ2-7	15	TRBD1
CATSRVGGGLTDTQYF	TGTGCCACCAGCAGAGTGGGGGGAGGGCTCACAGATACGCAGTATTTT	few	TRBV15	TRBJ2-3	16	TRBD2
CASSWTQVPPDTQYF	TGTGCCAGCAGTTGGACCCAGGTCCCCCCAGATACGCAGTATTTT	few	TRBV28	TRBJ2-3	15	.
CAISESGTGKGNTEAFF	TGTGCCATCAGTGAGTCCGGGACAGGGAAGGGGAATACTGAAGCTTTCTTT	.	TRBV10-3	TRBJ1-1	17	TRBD1
CASSYSPMDPVTQYF	TGTGCCAGCAGCTATAGTCCCATGGACCCGGTGACCCAGTACTTC	.	TRBV7-9	TRBJ2-5	15	.
CASSEANSRETDTQYF	TGTGCCAGCAGTGAAGCGAACTCTAGGGAGACGGATACGCAGTATTTT	.	TRBV6-1	TRBJ2-3	16	.
CASSTYRGENTEAFF	TGTGCCAGCAGTACCTACAGGGGAGAAAACACTGAAGCTTTCTTT	many	TRBV28	TRBJ1-1	15	TRBD1
CASSDTEYF	TGTGCCAGCAGCGATACTGAGTACTTC	.	TRBV3-1	TRBJ2-4	9	.
CASSLRGQGGEQYF	TGTGCCAGCAGCTTACGGGGACAGGGAGGCGAGCAGTACTTC	.	TRBV6-6	TRBJ2-7	14	TRBD1
CASSLSGGRVWAFF	TGTGCCAGCAGTTTATCAGGGGGGAGGGTTTGGGCTTTCTTT	few	TRBV27	TRBJ1-1	14	.
CAISDGQGGYEQYF	TGTGCCATCAGTGATGGACAGGGGGGCTACGAGCAGTACTTC	few	TRBV10-3	TRBJ2-7	14	TRBD1
CASSRENYGYTF	TGTGCCAGCAGCCGAGAGAACTATGGCTACACCTTC	few	TRBV7-2	TRBJ1-2	12	.